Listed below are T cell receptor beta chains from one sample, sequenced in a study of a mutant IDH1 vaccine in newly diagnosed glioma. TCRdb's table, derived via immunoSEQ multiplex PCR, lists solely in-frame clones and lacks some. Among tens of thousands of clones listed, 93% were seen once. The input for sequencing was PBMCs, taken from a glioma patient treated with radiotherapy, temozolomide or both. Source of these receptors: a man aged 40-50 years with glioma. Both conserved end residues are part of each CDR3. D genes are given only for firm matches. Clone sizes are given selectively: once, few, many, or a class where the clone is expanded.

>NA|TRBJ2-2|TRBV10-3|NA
TGTGCCACCAACCTTAAGGCAGGGGCGAACACCGGGGAGCTGTTTTTT
CATNLKAGANTGELFF
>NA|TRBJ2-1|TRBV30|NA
TGTGCCTGGAGTGAACTAGCTTCCTTCAATGAGCAGTTCTTC
CAWSELASFNEQFF
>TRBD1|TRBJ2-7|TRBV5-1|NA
TGCGCCAGCAGACAGGGGTACGAGCAGTACTTC
CASRQGYEQYF
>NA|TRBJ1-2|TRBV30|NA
TGTGCCTGGCAGGGAGGGGTACGATATGGCTACACCTTC
CAWQGGVRYGYTF
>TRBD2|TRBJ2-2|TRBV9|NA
TGTGCCAGCAGCAATAGCGGGAGGGTCCAGGGCGGGGAGCTGTTTTTT
CASSNSGRVQGGELFF
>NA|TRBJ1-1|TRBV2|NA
TGTGCCAGCAGTGAGTTAGCTTTTAACACTGAAGCTTTCTTT
CASSELAFNTEAFF
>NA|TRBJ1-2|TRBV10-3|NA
TGTGCCATCAGTGAAACAAGCTATGGCTACACCTTC
CAISETSYGYTF
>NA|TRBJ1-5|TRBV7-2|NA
TGTGCCAGCAGCTTACGTTCAGGCGACAATCAGCCCCAGCATTTT
CASSLRSGDNQPQHF
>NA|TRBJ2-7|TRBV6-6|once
TGTGCCAGCAGTTACGAGGCCAGGGGCTACGAGCAGTACTTC
CASSYEARGYEQYF
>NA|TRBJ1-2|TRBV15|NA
TGTGCCACCAGCAGCCCGACAGGCTATGGCTACACCTTC
CATSSPTGYGYTF
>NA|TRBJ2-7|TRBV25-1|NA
TGTGCCAGCAGTGGCATCGGGCCCAGCCACGAGCAGTACTTC
CASSGIGPSHEQYF
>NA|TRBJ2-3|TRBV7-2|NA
TGTGCCAGCAGCAGTAGGCCCGGGTTTTCAGATACGCAGTATTTT
CASSSRPGFSDTQYF
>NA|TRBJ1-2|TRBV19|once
TGTGCCAGTAGCCCGCGGGCAGGGGCCTATGGCTACACCTTC
CASSPRAGAYGYTF
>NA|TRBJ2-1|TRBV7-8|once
TGTGCCAGCAGCTTAAGGGGGGCCTACAATGAGCAGTTCTTC
CASSLRGAYNEQFF
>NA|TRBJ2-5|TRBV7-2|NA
TGTGCCAGCAGCTTAGGCCCGGGTCTAGGCCAAGAGACCCAGTACTTC
CASSLGPGLGQETQYF
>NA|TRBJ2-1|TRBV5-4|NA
TGTGCCAGCAGCTTGACAGGGAAAAACAATGAGCAGTTCTTC
CASSLTGKNNEQFF
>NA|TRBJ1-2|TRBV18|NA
TGTGCCAGCTCCGGACAGATGAACTATGGCTACACCTTC
CASSGQMNYGYTF
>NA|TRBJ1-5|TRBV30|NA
TGTGCCTGGGACCAGGGCAATGGCAATCAGCCCCAGCATTTT
CAWDQGNGNQPQHF
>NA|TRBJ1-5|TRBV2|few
TGTGCCAGCAGTAACTGGGCGGGTCAGCCCCAGCATTTT
CASSNWAGQPQHF
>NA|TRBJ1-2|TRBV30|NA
TGTGCCTGGAGTGCAGCGAACTATGGCTACACCTTC
CAWSAANYGYTF
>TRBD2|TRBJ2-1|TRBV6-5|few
TGTGCCAGCAGTTTAGCGGGAGATTTGAATGAGCAGTTCTTC
CASSLAGDLNEQFF
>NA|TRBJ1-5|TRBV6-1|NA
TGTGCCAGCAGTGACGCCGGGCCCCAGGGGCCCCAGCATTTT
CASSDAGPQGPQHF
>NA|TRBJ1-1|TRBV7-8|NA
TGTGCCAGCAGCAGATACGGGGCCGGCACTGAAGCTTTCTTT
CASSRYGAGTEAFF
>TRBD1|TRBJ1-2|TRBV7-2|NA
TGTGCCAGCAGCACCCGGGACAGGGGAGGAATTTTGGACTATGGCTACACCTTC
CASSTRDRGGILDYGYTF
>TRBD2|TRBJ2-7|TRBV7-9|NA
TGTGCCAGCAGCATAGCGGGGCCGTCCTACGAGCAGTACTTC
CASSIAGPSYEQYF
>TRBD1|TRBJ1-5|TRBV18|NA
TGTGCCAGCTCACCCGACAGGGCTCAGCCCCAGCATTTT
CASSPDRAQPQHF
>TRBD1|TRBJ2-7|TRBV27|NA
TGTGCCAGCAGTCTTTCCTCCGGGACAGGGTATTCCTACGAGCAGTACTTC
CASSLSSGTGYSYEQYF
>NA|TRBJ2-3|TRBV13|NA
TGTGCCAGCAGCTTCGTACGGGACCCCTCGGATACGCAGTATTTT
CASSFVRDPSDTQYF
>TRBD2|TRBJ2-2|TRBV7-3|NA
TGTGCCAGCAGTCCGGGGAGGGGCGGGGAGCTGTTTTTT
CASSPGRGGELFF
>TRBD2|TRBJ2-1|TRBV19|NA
TGTGCCAGTAGTATATTTCCGGGGGGGCAGGGGAATGAGCAGTTCTTC
CASSIFPGGQGNEQFF
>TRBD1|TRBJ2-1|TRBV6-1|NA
TGTGCCAGCAGTGCCAAGACAGGGGGCGCGTACAATGAGCAGTTCTTC
CASSAKTGGAYNEQFF
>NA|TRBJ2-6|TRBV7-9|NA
TGTGCCAGCAGCTTAGAAACAGGGAAAGCCAACGTCCTGACTTTC
CASSLETGKANVLTF
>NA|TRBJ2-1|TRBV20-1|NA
TGCAGTGCTAGACCCCTAAATGAGCAGTTCTTC
CSARPLNEQFF
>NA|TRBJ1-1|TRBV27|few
TGTGCCAGCAGTTTGCTCCGGGACATGAACACTGAAGCTTTCTTT
CASSLLRDMNTEAFF
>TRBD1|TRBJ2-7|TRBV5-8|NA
TGTGCCAGCAGCTTGGCCCATGGACAGGGTATCTACGAGCAGTACTTC
CASSLAHGQGIYEQYF
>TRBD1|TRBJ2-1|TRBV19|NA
TGTGCCAGTAGTAGCGGGACAGGGATCCATGAGCAGTTCTTC
CASSSGTGIHEQFF
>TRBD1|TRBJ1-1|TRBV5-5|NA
TGTGCCAGCAGCTTGGACAGGGGTAGTTCTGAAGCTTTCTTT
CASSLDRGSSEAFF
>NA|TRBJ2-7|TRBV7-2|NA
TGTGCCAGCAGCTTAAAGTGGCCCCCGGTCGAGCAGTACTTC
CASSLKWPPVEQYF
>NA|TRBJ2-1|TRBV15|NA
TGTGCCACCAGCGCGTCCGGGACAGAAACTAGCAGCTCCTACAATGAGCAGTTCTTC
CATSASGTETSSSYNEQFF
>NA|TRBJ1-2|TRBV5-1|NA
TGCGCCAGCAGCCGGGATGTTATAGGGCAGATAGATGGCTACACCTTC
CASSRDVIGQIDGYTF
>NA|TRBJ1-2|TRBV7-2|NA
TGTGCCAGCAGGCTTCAAACAGGGTCTGGCTACACCTTC
CASRLQTGSGYTF
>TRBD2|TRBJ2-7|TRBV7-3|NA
TGTGCCAGCAGCTCAGCCTTTCGGACTAGCGGACAATACGAGCAGTACTTC
CASSSAFRTSGQYEQYF
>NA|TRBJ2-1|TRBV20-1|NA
TGCAGTGCTAGCGCTAGGGATGAGCAGTTCTTC
CSASARDEQFF
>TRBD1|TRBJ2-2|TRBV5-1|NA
TGCGCCAGCAGCCTTGGACAGGGGGAAGCCGGGGAGCTGTTTTTT
CASSLGQGEAGELFF
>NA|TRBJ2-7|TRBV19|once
TGTGCCAGTAGGGGGGACATCAATAACTACGAGCAGTACTTC
CASRGDINNYEQYF
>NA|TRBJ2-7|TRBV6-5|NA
TGTGCCAGCAGCCCGGACAATTCCTACGAGCAGTACTTC
CASSPDNSYEQYF
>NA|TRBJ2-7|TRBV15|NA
TGTGCCACCAGCACGACAGATGACCTCTCCGAGCAGTACTTC
CATSTTDDLSEQYF
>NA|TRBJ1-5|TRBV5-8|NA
TGTGCCAGCAGCTTAGGGACACTTGGAGGAAGCAATCAGCCCCAGCATTTT
CASSLGTLGGSNQPQHF
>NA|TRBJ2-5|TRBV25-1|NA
TGTGCCAGCAGTGAATTTGGGGACCCAGGATATGAGACCCAGTACTTC
CASSEFGDPGYETQYF
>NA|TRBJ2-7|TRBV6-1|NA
TGTGCCAGCAGTGGGGACCTCACCTCCTACGAGCAGTACTTC
CASSGDLTSYEQYF
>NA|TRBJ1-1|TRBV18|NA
TGTGCCAGCTCACCCGGCAGGCCGAACACTGAAGCTTTCTTT
CASSPGRPNTEAFF
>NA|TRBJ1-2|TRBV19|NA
TGTGCCAGCACCACCTACAGGGTACACTATGGCTACACCTTC
CASTTYRVHYGYTF
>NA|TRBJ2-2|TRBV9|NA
TGTGCCAGCAGCGACGACTACACCGGGGAGCTGTTTTTT
CASSDDYTGELFF
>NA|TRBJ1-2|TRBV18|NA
TGTGCCAGCTCACAAGTGGATTTCTATGGCTACACCTTC
CASSQVDFYGYTF
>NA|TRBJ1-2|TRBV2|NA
TGTGCCAGCTGGGGACTTTTTTTTGGGACCTTC
CASWGLFFGTF
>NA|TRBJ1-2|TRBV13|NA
TGTGCCAGCAGCCTAGCCCCGCCACTCAACTATGGCTACACCTTC
CASSLAPPLNYGYTF
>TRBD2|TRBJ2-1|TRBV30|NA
TGTGCCTGGAGTCAGCTCCTAGCGGGAGCGATCGAGCAGTTCTTC
CAWSQLLAGAIEQFF
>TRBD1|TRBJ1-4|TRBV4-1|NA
TGCGCCAGCAGCCAAGGGGACAGCTCTAATGAAAAACTGTTTTTT
CASSQGDSSNEKLFF